Listed below are T cell receptor beta chains from one sample, sequenced in a study of blood T cell repertoires in COVID-19. Repertoires were generated with immunoSEQ multiplex PCR, while TCRdb's copy carries only in-frame clones and drops some. The sample shows some 80,000 clones, roughly four fifths of them seen only once. The sample taken for sequencing was peripheral blood. These receptors all stem from an elderly man with acute or convalescent COVID-19. CDR3s include the opening cysteine and the closing phenylalanine or tryptophan. Fields, in order: clone size, D gene, V gene, J gene, CDR3 protein, CDR3 DNA. D genes are given only for firm matches. The listing skips clone size in some rows; elsewhere it reads once, few, many or a size class.

NA,NA,TRBV11-2,TRBJ2-2,CASSLEARYTGELFF,TGTGCCAGCAGCTTAGAGGCCAGGTACACCGGGGAGCTGTTTTTT
few,NA,TRBV18,TRBJ1-2,CASSPPSGQDGYTF,TGTGCCAGCTCACCACCCTCAGGGCAGGATGGCTACACCTTC
once,NA,TRBV2,TRBJ2-7,CASSEDRDISEQYF,TGTGCCAGCAGTGAAGATCGGGACATTAGCGAGCAGTACTTC
NA,TRBD2,TRBV7-2,TRBJ2-7,CASSLAGLAGLRSGYEQYF,TGTGCCAGCAGCTTAGCGGGACTAGCGGGGCTCCGAAGCGGCTACGAGCAGTACTTC
NA,TRBD2,TRBV5-1,TRBJ2-5,CASSLDPRGAQETQYF,TGCGCCAGCAGCTTGGATCCGCGGGGGGCACAAGAGACCCAGTACTTC
NA,NA,TRBV7-6,TRBJ2-1,CASSLDRQGVQFF,TGTGCCAGCAGCTTAGATAGGCAGGGCGTGCAGTTCTTC
NA,TRBD1,TRBV2,TRBJ1-4,CASRANRGQGGEKLFF,TGTGCCAGCAGGGCCAATAGGGGGCAAGGAGGTGAAAAACTGTTTTTT
NA,TRBD1,TRBV5-6,TRBJ1-1,CASSIRDRLNTEAFF,TGTGCCAGCAGCATAAGGGACAGATTGAACACTGAAGCTTTCTTT
few,NA,TRBV4-2,TRBJ1-2,CASSQDEGVFRGYTF,TGTGCCAGCAGCCAAGATGAAGGGGTTTTTAGGGGCTACACCTTC
NA,TRBD1,TRBV6-6,TRBJ2-2,CAITRQGVAGELFF,TGTGCCATCACTAGACAGGGGGTAGCCGGGGAGCTGTTTTTT
NA,NA,TRBV5-1,TRBJ1-2,CASSLQENYGYTF,TGCGCCAGCAGCTTGCAGGAAAACTATGGCTACACCTTC
NA,TRBD2,TRBV6-5,TRBJ2-2,CASSSGGARTGELFF,TGTGCCAGCAGCTCCGGGGGGGCTCGGACCGGGGAGCTGTTTTTT
NA,TRBD1,TRBV19,TRBJ1-6,CASGDRVNSPLHF,TGTGCCAGTGGGGACAGAGTTAATTCACCCCTCCACTTT
few,TRBD1,TRBV11-3,TRBJ2-7,CASSLDLGTGIHEQYF,TGTGCCAGCAGCTTAGATCTCGGGACAGGGATCCACGAGCAGTACTTC
NA,NA,TRBV6-5,TRBJ2-5,CASRRTSQETQYF,TGTGCCAGCAGGAGGACATCTCAAGAGACCCAGTACTTC
NA,NA,TRBV2,TRBJ1-2,CASSEASVPANYGYTF,TGTGCCAGCAGTGAAGCGAGTGTACCCGCCAACTATGGCTACACCTTC
NA,TRBD1,TRBV6-1,TRBJ1-5,CASSEPGTGPGYSNQPQHF,TGTGCCAGCAGTGAACCTGGGACAGGTCCTGGGTATAGCAATCAGCCCCAGCATTTT
NA,TRBD1,TRBV5-1,TRBJ2-7,CASSPGDRAYEQYF,TGCGCCAGCAGCCCTGGGGACAGAGCCTACGAGCAGTACTTC
NA,TRBD2,TRBV7-6,TRBJ2-6,CASSPGLAGRSGANVLTF,TGTGCCAGCAGCCCCGGACTAGCGGGGAGATCTGGGGCCAACGTCCTGACTTTC
NA,TRBD1,TRBV11-2,TRBJ2-7,CASSISSTGEPFREQYF,TGTGCCAGCAGCATTTCCTCCACAGGGGAGCCCTTTAGAGAGCAGTACTTC